Here is one T cell receptor beta chain with its context. Its matching antigen is unknown. TCRdb's copy holds only in-frame clones and misses some; the assay was immunoSEQ multiplex PCR. Of 150,000 to 200,000 clones listed, around nine tenths are singletons. These data originate in a study of T cell responses to AZD1222 COVID-19 vaccine. General study results and limits: Repertoires were collected only later (after the peak T cell response had occurred).

The CDR3 has 13 amino acids. The germline CDR1 and CDR2 sequences are SEHNR and FQNEAQ (reference sequence). With 5 bases clipped from V and 4 bases from J, the junction kept 3 bases outside the gene matches. The sample consisted of peripheral blood, taken 28 days after the second AZD1222 dose. This chain joins TRBV7-9 and TRBJ1-2; 8 bases line up with TRBD1. The receptor was derived from an adult who received the AZD1222 COVID-19 vaccine. The CDR3 loop reads CASSQTGGYGYTF. The CDR3 nucleotides read TGTGCCAGCAGCCAAACAGGGGGCTATGGCTACACCTTC. The complete variable domain, with remaining parts taken from reference TRBV7-9 and TRBJ1-2, reads DTGVSQNPRHKITKRGQNVTFRCDPISEHNRLYWYRQTLGQGPEFLTYFQNEAQLEKSRLLSDRFSAERPKGSFSTLEIQRTEQGDSAMYLCASSQTGGYGYTFGSGTRLTVV.